The table lists the clone carrying this T cell receptor beta chain with a count of one. The sample originates from a study of OX40 agonist ivuxolimab in advanced cancers. Whole-study context: Patients received the agonistic anti-OX40 (CD134) antibody ivuxolimab. Recorded diagnoses for dose-escalation patients were hepatocellular carcinoma, melanoma, renal cell or head and neck cancer.

This table comes from immunoSEQ multiplex PCR, and its TCRdb copy is limited to in-frame clones, with some not included. The table records 50,000 to 65,000 clones, 87% of them present only once. The TCR was taken from an adult with an advanced solid tumor such as melanoma, head and neck, liver or kidney cancer. The input for sequencing was CD4+ or CD8+ T cells sorted from blood, taken in a trial of the OX40 agonist ivuxolimab.

CDR3: CASSQRQGTGEQYF. The DNA of the CDR3 is TGCGCCAGCAGCCAGAGACAGGGGACGGGAGAGCAGTACTTC. The chain recombines TRBV4-3 with TRBJ2-7; 8 bases map to TRBD1. Germline V lookup: CDR1 LGHNA, CDR2 YSLEER. The CDR3 loop spans 14 amino acids. With 3 bases clipped from V and 7 bases from J, the junction kept 8 bases outside the gene matches.